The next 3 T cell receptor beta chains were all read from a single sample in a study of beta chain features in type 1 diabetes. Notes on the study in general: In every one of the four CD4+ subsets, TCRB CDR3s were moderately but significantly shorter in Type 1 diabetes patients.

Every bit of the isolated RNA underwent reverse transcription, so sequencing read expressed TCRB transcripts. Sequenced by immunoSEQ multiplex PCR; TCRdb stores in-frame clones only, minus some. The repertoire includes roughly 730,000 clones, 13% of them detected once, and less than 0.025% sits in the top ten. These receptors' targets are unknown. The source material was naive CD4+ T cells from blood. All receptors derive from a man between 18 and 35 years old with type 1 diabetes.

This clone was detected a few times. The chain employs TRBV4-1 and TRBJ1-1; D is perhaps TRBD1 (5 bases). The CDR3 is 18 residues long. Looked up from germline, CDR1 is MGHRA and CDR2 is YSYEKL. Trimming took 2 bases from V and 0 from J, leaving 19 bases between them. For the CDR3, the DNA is TGCGCCAGCAGCCAACTCCGGGGTGGGGCAGGCATGAACACTGAAGCTTTCTTT. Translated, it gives CASSQLRGGAGMNTEAFF.

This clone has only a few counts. In DNA form, the CDR3 reads TGTGCCAGCAGTGTCAGGTCCACGGACACTGAAGCTTTCTTT. It codes for CASSVRSTDTEAFF. The chain carries TRBV2 and TRBJ1-1; D unresolved. The CDR3 has 14 amino acids. Germline V lookup: CDR1 SNHLY, CDR2 FYNNEI. The V and J ends lost 4 bases and 3 bases respectively, with 12 bases between them.

This CDR3 reads CAISESVGTGYTF. The CDR3 DNA reads TGTGCCATCAGTGAGTCGGTAGGGACTGGCTACACCTTC. The chain is built from TRBV10-3 and TRBJ1-2, with D possibly being TRBD1 (5 bases). CDR3 size: 13 residues. Germline CDR1 and CDR2: ENHRY and SYGVKD. The V end was cut by 0 bases, the J end by 7 bases, with 9 bases between.